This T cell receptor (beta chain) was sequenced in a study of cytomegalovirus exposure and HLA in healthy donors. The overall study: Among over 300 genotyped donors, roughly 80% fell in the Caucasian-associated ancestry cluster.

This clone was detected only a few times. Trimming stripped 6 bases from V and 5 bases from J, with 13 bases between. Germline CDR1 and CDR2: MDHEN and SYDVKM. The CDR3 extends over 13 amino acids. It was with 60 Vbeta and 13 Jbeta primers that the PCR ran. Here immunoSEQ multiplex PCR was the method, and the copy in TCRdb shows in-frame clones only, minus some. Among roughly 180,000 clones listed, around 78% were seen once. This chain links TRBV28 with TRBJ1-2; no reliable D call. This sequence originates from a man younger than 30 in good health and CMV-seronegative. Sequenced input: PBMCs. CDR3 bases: TGTGCCAGCAGCTCCAGGCACATGTATGGCTACACCTTC. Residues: CASSSRHMYGYTF.